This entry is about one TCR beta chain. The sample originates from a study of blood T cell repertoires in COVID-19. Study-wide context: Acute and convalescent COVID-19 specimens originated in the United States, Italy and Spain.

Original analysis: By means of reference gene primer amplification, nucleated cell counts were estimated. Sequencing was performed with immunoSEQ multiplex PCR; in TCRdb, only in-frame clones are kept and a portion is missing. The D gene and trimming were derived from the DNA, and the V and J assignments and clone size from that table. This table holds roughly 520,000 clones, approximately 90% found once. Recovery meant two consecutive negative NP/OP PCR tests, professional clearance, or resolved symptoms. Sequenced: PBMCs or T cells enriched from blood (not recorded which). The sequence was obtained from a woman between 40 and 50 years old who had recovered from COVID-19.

In nucleotides, the CDR3 is TGTGCCAGTAGTCCCGACAGCGACTTCTACGAGCAGTACTTC. Translation: CASSPDSDFYEQYF. The chain recombines TRBV19 with TRBJ2-7; TRBD1 might be the D (5 bases). From germline, CDR1 is LNHDA and CDR2 SQIVND (reference sequence). This CDR3 region has 14 residues. Trimming left V 5 bases short and J 3 bases short, with 14 bases between.